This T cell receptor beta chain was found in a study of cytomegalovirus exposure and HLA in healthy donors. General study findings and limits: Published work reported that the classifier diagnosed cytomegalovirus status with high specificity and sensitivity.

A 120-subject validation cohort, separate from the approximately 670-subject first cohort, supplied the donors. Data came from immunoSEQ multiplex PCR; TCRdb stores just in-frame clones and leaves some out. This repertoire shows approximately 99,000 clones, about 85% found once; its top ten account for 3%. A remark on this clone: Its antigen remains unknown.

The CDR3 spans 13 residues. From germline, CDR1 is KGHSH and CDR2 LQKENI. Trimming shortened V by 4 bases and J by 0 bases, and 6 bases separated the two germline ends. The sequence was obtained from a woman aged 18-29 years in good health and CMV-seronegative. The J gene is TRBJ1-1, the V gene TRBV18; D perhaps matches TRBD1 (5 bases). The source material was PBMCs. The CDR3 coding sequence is TGTGCCAGCTCACTAGGGGTGAACACTGAAGCTTTCTTT. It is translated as CASSLGVNTEAFF.